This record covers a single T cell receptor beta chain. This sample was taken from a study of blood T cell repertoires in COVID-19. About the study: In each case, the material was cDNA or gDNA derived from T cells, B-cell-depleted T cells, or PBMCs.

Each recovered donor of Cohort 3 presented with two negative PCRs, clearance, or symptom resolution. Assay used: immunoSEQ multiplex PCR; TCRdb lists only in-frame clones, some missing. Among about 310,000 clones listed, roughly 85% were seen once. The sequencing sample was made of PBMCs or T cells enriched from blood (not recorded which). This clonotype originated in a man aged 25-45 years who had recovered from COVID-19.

The CDR3 DNA reads TGCGCCAGCAGCCGGGACAAGTCTGGAAACACCATATATTTT. Its protein is CASSRDKSGNTIYF. This chain connects TRBV5-1 to TRBJ1-3, with D possibly matching TRBD1 (6 bases). CDR3 length equals 14 residues. V lost 4 bases and J 1 base, leaving 9 bases between the germline ends. Germline assignment: CDR1 SGHRS and CDR2 YFSETQ.